The source of this TCR beta chain is a study of human T cells and chemical hapten exposure (dated by TCRdb to about 2021). At the level of the whole study: For sensitization, 2% DPC in acetone was applied to a roughly 2 cm by roughly 2 cm area of upper inner arm skin. Weekly therapeutic DPC doses were additionally applied to the scalp of patients throughout the roughly 24-week study period. Patch testing was done on the upper back using Finn chambers containing 0.01% DPC, and results were scored after 6 days according to International Contact Dermatitis Research Group standards. Alopecia areata with under or over 50% scalp involvement, alopecia totalis and alopecia universalis were represented in the patient cohort, which was mostly female. Libraries were pooled for sequencing, and per-sample TCR yields varied mainly because of small differences in library volumes within the pool. The study tracked peripheral blood TCR repertoire changes in vivo during primary and secondary sensitization to the hapten diphenylcyclopropenone (DPC) in alopecia patients. Patient blood was sampled pre-sensitization (week 0) and at 2, 6 and about 24 weeks after DPC sensitization. Approximately 28 alopecia patients gave blood for TCR sequencing at one to four time points (pre-sensitization, 2, 6 and 24 weeks). The investigation overall reported the following: Repeated subsampling changed both the strength of the expansion versus patch-test correlation and the threshold at which the correlation became significant. A positive correlation was found between the number of PT1 expanded TCRs and patch test score, with significance reached at thresholds 8, 16 and 32 but not 4. Expanded TCRs formed significantly more large CDR3 similarity clusters than pre-sensitization or healthy control sets, consistent with antigen-driven responses. Alopecia, a presumed autoimmune disease, was present in all patients, so the immune response of the patients might differ from that of healthy individuals. DPC sensitization did not change the number of TCRs with a frequency above 1 in 1000, and there was no evidence of changes in global repertoire structure.

Taken from cysteine to phenylalanine, the CDR3 has 15 residues. Only the CDR3 DNA is retained, 45 bases long and in frame from the first base. The germline ends are 11 bases apart after V is trimmed by 0 bases and J by 0 bases. Per the germline V gene, SQVTM is the CDR1 and ANQGSEA is the CDR2. The library was generated by RACE. The sequencing machine was a NextSeq 500. During library preparation, unique molecular identifiers were attached to individual cDNA molecules so that TCRs could be counted in a quantitative, reproducible way. From each blood RNA sample, both TCR alpha and TCR beta chains were sequenced. Per the authors' processing: The median number of TCRs per sample was some 100,000, ranging from roughly 23,224 to 700,000. The Decombinator software suite was used to annotate V, J and CDR3 in the TCR reads. Every sample was subsampled to the same number of TCRs (28,000) for the PS versus PT1 abundance plots. Expanded TCRs were defined as absent before sensitization and observed at least eight times at the 2-week time point. TCRdb reprocessed the public reads (quality trimming at Q25 with fastp, clone calling with MiXCR) and kept in-frame beta chains. Rows are unified per CDR3 protein, each entry keeping the most common DNA and genes. None of the V and J calls come from the authors' own analysis; TCRdb made them. This sample lists tens of thousands of distinct CDR3 sequences; 9.5% to 12% were detected once. Roughly 4.2% of the sample is taken by the ten largest.

This clonotype was observed a few times. There is no known antigen for this receptor. Base qualities are not at hand, and no much larger clone is one base apart. Reading the label with the study, this specimen's time point is: patch test 1, 2 weeks after DPC sensitization. The sample's treatment or condition label, in plain terms: therapeutic diphenylcyclopropenone sensitization with weekly scalp DPC. At every patch-test visit, the blood draw took place before the patch test was put on. To be eligible, patients had to be aged 18 to 70, diagnosed with alopecia and judged suitable for DPC therapy, while pregnant patients were excluded. Unfractionated whole blood was collected in Tempus Blood RNA tubes, and total RNA was extracted from that blood.

Source: whole blood, taken in connection with sensitization to the hapten diphenylcyclopropenone (DPC). This chain is built from TRBV29-1 and TRBJ1-1, with the D gene not confidently named. The clonotype comes from a woman aged 45-60 years with alopecia areata. Some clones in this sample may be carry-over from other donors' samples. Here is the DNA: TGCAGCGTTGAAGATCCCCCCCGGCTGAACACTGAAGCTTTCTTT. This sequence encodes CSVEDPPRLNTEAFF.